Shown below are 14 T cell receptor beta chains from a single sample sequenced in a study of response to subunit inactivated influenza vaccine. Each CDR3 protein is one row after TCRdb ran MiXCR on the RT-PCR reads. The sample consists of 700,000 to 800,000 distinct CDR3 sequences, around 20% of them appearing once. The specimen was PBMCs from blood, collected 5 days after vaccination. These receptors were taken from a man aged 50 to 59 who received an inactivated influenza vaccine.

The rearrangement uses TRBV20-1 and TRBJ2-7; D is unresolved. V was clipped by 3 bases and J by 2 bases, with 11 bases between them. Per germline, CDR1 DFQATT and CDR2 SNEGSKA (reference sequence). The CDR3 sequence is 13 residues long. CDR3 nucleotides: TGCAGTGCTAGTCACGTACAACCCTACGAGCAGTACTTC. Amino acids: CSASHVQPYEQYF.

The chain employs TRBV11-2 and TRBJ2-2, with D unclear. Germline CDR1 SGHAT, CDR2 FQNNGV. V was clipped by 2 bases and J by 6 bases, with 13 bases between them. The CDR3 has 15 amino acids. The CDR3 DNA follows: TGTGCCAGCAGCTTAAGCTTGTTCGGGTCCGGGGAGCTGTTTTTT. Protein product: CASSLSLFGSGELFF.

This clonotype has more than one count but fewer than ten. J is TRBJ2-1 and V is TRBV5-1; 12 nucleotides align to TRBD2. There are 14 residues in the CDR3. Germline loops: CDR1 SGHRS, CDR2 YFSETQ. J gave up 6 bases and V 4 bases, and 2 bases lay outside the gene matches. The CDR3 spells CASSASGRANEQFF. CDR3 bases: TGCGCCAGCAGCGCTAGCGGGAGGGCCAATGAGCAGTTCTTC.

This clonotype was picked up one time. The rearrangement links TRBV30 to TRBJ1-1, with D unclear. The CDR3 consists of 13 residues. V was clipped by 5 bases and J by 1 base, with 11 bases between them. Germline-derived CDR1 and CDR2 are GTSNPN and SVGIG (reference sequence). CDR3 sequence: CAWDAGTNTEAFF. CDR3 nucleotides: TGTGCCTGGGATGCGGGCACGAACACTGAAGCTTTCTTT.

This clonotype turned up a few times. The chain uses TRBV20-1 and TRBJ2-1; TRBD2 is a possible D gene (6 bases). The germline V and J ends were trimmed by 1 base and 1 base, with 14 bases remaining between them. The germline CDR1 and CDR2 sequences are DFQATT and SNEGSKA (reference sequence). The CDR3 runs to 16 residues. CDR3 amino acids: CSARGLSGLSYNEQFF. The DNA of the CDR3 is TGCAGTGCTAGAGGTCTCAGCGGGTTGTCCTACAATGAGCAGTTCTTC.

The V call is TRBV3-1, the J call TRBJ2-7; 7 positions agree with TRBD2. Per germline, CDR1 LGHDT and CDR2 YNNKEL (reference sequence). The CDR3 contains 14 residues. Unmatched junction bases numbered 3, after V lost 4 bases and J lost 0 bases. The CDR3: CASSRRGSSYEQYF. Here the CDR3 DNA reads TGTGCCAGCAGCCGACGCGGGAGCTCCTACGAGCAGTACTTC.

At least ten counts were recorded for this clonotype. The rearrangement joins TRBV7-2 to TRBJ2-2; D is uncertain. Looked up from germline, CDR1 is SGHTA and CDR2 is FQGNSA. V was pared by 1 base and J by 1 base, with 4 bases between. There are 14 residues in the CDR3. The CDR3 protein is CASSLVLNTGELFF. CDR3 coding DNA: TGTGCCAGCAGCTTAGTCCTGAACACCGGGGAGCTGTTTTTT.

This clonotype occurred a few times. The chain employs TRBV20-1 and TRBJ2-2; 7 positions agree with TRBD1. V gave up 3 bases and J gave up 0 bases; unmatched junction bases: 1. CDR3 size: 14 residues. Germline assignment: CDR1 DFQATT and CDR2 SNEGSKA (reference sequence). In DNA, the CDR3 is TGCAGTGCTAGGACAGGGTCGAACACCGGGGAGCTGTTTTTT. Protein product: CSARTGSNTGELFF.

The genes are TRBV7-2 and TRBJ2-2; 11 bases map to TRBD1. In germline, CDR1 is SGHTA, CDR2 FQGNSA. This CDR3 is 15 amino acids long. The trim removed 2 bases at V and 6 bases at J, leaving 2 bases unmatched. This CDR3 reads CASSLWGQGAGELFF. CDR3 in DNA: TGTGCCAGCAGCTTATGGGGACAGGGGGCCGGGGAGCTGTTTTTT.

The chain joins TRBV7-2 to TRBJ1-1; D gene unclear. Looked up from germline, CDR1 is SGHTA and CDR2 is FQGNSA. There are 17 residues in the CDR3. V lost 5 bases and J 3 bases, leaving 22 bases between the germline ends. This chain's CDR3 is CASSPNWRRTEDTEAFF. Written as DNA, the CDR3 is TGTGCCAGCAGCCCCAACTGGAGGCGAACCGAGGACACTGAAGCTTTCTTT. Full variable domain (remainder filled in from reference TRBV7-2 and TRBJ1-1): GAGVSQSPSNKVTEKGKDVELRCDPISGHTALYWYRQSLGQGLEFLIYFQGNSAPDKSGLPSDRFSAERTGGSVSTLTIQRTQQEDSAVYLCASSPNWRRTEDTEAFFGQGTRLTVV.

The chain carries TRBV6-1 and TRBJ2-7, with D possibly TRBD1 on 6 matching bases. This CDR3 has 15 amino acids. Trimming cost V 6 bases and J 12 bases, with 27 bases left between them. CDR1 and CDR2 from the germline V gene are MNHNS and SASEGT. The CDR3 here is CASRGMGHRTTSLYF. The CDR3 bases are TGTGCCAGCAGAGGGATGGGACACCGTACTACGAGTCTGTACTTC.

The J gene is TRBJ1-1, the V gene TRBV18, with 7 bases lining up with TRBD1. V lost 0 bases, J lost 4 bases, and 5 bases stayed unmatched. CDR1 is KGHSH, CDR2 LQKENI, per germline. This CDR3 has 15 residues. The CDR3 region is CASSPPSTGSTEAFF. CDR3 nucleotide sequence: TGTGCCAGCTCACCACCTTCGACAGGGAGCACTGAAGCTTTCTTT.

CDR3 DNA sequence: TGTGCCAGCAGCGATCACAGAAGGGGAGAGACCCAGTACTTC. This gives the protein CASSDHRRGETQYF. V and J are TRBV25-1 and TRBJ2-5; tentatively, D is TRBD1 (5 bases). The length of the CDR3 is 14 residues. Germline CDR1 and CDR2: MGHDK and SYGVNS. The V and J ends lost 6 bases and 4 bases respectively, with 15 bases between them.

The gene calls are TRBV18 and TRBJ2-3; D assignment may be TRBD1 or TRBD2 (5 bases each). The V end lost 3 bases, the J end lost 1 base, and 11 bases lay between the germline ends. Germline lookup yields CDR1 KGHSH and CDR2 LQKENI. The CDR3 totals 15 residues. CDR3 DNA sequence: TGTGCCAGCTCACCGGGACCGACCGGCACAGATACGCAGTATTTT. The encoded protein is CASSPGPTGTDTQYF.